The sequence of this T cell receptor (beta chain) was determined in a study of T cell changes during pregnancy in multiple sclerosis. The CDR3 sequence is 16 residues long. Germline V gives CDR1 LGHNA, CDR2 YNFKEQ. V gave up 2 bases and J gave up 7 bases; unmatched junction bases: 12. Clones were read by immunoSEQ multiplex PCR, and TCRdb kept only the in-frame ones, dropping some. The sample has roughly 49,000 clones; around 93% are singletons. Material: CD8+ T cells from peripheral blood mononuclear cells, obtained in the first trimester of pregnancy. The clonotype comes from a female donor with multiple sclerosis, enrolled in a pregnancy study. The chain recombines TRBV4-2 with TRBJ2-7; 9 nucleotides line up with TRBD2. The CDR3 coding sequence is TGTGCCAGCAGCCAAACTATTAGCGGGAGATATAATGAGCAGTACTTC. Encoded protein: CASSQTISGRYNEQYF.